These T cell receptor beta chains were read from a single sample in a study of blood T cell repertoires in COVID-19. Sequenced by immunoSEQ multiplex PCR; TCRdb stores in-frame clones only, minus some. The sample has 70,000 to 90,000 clones, roughly 83% seen once. The sequenced material came from peripheral blood. These receptors all stem from a man aged 45-65 years with active COVID-19. The CDR3 runs from the conserved cysteine through the conserved F or W. Each record gives: V gene, J gene, clone size, D gene, CDR3 DNA, CDR3 protein. D genes are given only for firm matches. Clone size appears in some rows only: once, few, many, or a class for an expanded clone.

TRBV7-9,TRBJ2-2,-,TRBD1,TGTGCCAGCCGACAGGGTTTAGCCGGGGAGCTGTTTTTT,CASRQGLAGELFF
TRBV4-1,TRBJ2-7,-,-,TGCGCCAGCAGCCAGACAGGGTTGGCGGGGGAGCAGTACTTC,CASSQTGLAGEQYF
TRBV12-3/TRBV12-4,TRBJ1-4,-,-,TGTGCCATCCAGGGGCAGGGTAGTGAAAAACTGTTTTTT,CAIQGQGSEKLFF
TRBV5-1,TRBJ1-2,once,TRBD1,TGCGCCAGCAGCTCACCCGGGACAGGGGGCTTCGGTGGCTACACCTTC,CASSSPGTGGFGGYTF
TRBV5-1,TRBJ2-7,once,TRBD1,TGCGCCAGCAGACGTACCGGGACAGGGGGCCAGGAGCAGTACTTC,CASRRTGTGGQEQYF
TRBV5-1,TRBJ2-7,-,-,TGCGCCAGCAGCTTAATCGGGTACGAGCAGTACTTC,CASSLIGYEQYF
TRBV6-6,TRBJ1-2,once,-,TGTGCCAGCAGTCCTTTTGGGATCGGAGGGGCCTCTAACTATGGCTACACCTTC,CASSPFGIGGASNYGYTF
TRBV11-2,TRBJ2-1,few,TRBD2,TGTGCCAGCAGCTTAGAACTAGCGGCCTACAATGAGCAGTTCTTC,CASSLELAAYNEQFF
TRBV19,TRBJ2-3,-,-,TGTGCCAGTGGCGCAGGGAAGGGTCTCACAGATACGCAGTATTTT,CASGAGKGLTDTQYF
TRBV4-2,TRBJ1-2,-,-,TGTGCCAGCAGCCAAGACCCCAGTACTAACTATGGCTACACCTTC,CASSQDPSTNYGYTF
TRBV24-1,TRBJ1-1,-,-,TGTGCCACCAGGGGGACACAGAACACTGAAGCTTTCTTT,CATRGTQNTEAFF
TRBV11-1,TRBJ1-3,-,TRBD1,TGTGCCAGCACCACCGGGACAGATGGAAACACCATATATTTT,CASTTGTDGNTIYF
TRBV10-3,TRBJ1-4,-,-,TGTGCCATCAGTGCGGACAGTGCAACTAATGAAAAACTGTTTTTT,CAISADSATNEKLFF
TRBV5-8,TRBJ1-5,-,-,TGTGCCAGCAGCTTGGACGGAGCCCAGCCCCAGCATTTT,CASSLDGAQPQHF
TRBV18,TRBJ2-5,-,TRBD2,TGTGCCAGCTCACCCAGGACTAGCGGGAGGGCCTTAGAGACCCAGTACTTC,CASSPRTSGRALETQYF
TRBV20-1,TRBJ2-1,-,TRBD2,TGCAGTGTTCACCCTAGCGGTGAGCAGTTCTTC,CSVHPSGEQFF
TRBV21-1,TRBJ2-1,-,-,TGTGCCAGCAGCCCCCGACTTCTAGCGGGAGGTTTTGAGCAGTTCTTC,CASSPRLLAGGFEQFF
TRBV7-2,TRBJ2-7,-,TRBD2,TGTGCCAGCAGCCCGGGACTAGCGGGGGGTACTCACGAGCAGTACTTC,CASSPGLAGGTHEQYF
TRBV18,TRBJ1-4,-,TRBD1,TGTGCCAGCTCACCGGGGACAGGGGGCCGTGAAAAACTGTTTTTT,CASSPGTGGREKLFF
TRBV19,TRBJ1-2,few,-,TGTGCCAGTAGTATAGAAGGCAGGGAAAGTGGCTACACCTTC,CASSIEGRESGYTF
TRBV5-1,TRBJ1-1,few,-,TGCGCCAGCAGCTTGTCGGGCAGGGTAGAAACTGAAGCTTTCTTT,CASSLSGRVETEAFF
TRBV3-1/TRBV3-2,TRBJ2-2,-,-,TGTGCCAGCAGCCAAGATATACGGGGGAGATACACCGGGGAGCTGTTTTTT,CASSQDIRGRYTGELFF
TRBV7-9,TRBJ1-2,-,-,TGTGCCAGCAGCTTTGCCCAGGGGACCTATGGCTACACCTTC,CASSFAQGTYGYTF
TRBV5-4,TRBJ2-2,-,-,TGTGCCAGCAGCTTGTCCTCGCGGACCGGGGAGCTGTTTTTT,CASSLSSRTGELFF
TRBV19,TRBJ1-4,-,-,TGTGCCAGTAGTGGGGGGGAGACAACAACTAATGAAAAACTGTTTTTT,CASSGGETTTNEKLFF
TRBV5-1,TRBJ2-5,-,TRBD2,TGCGCCAGCTGTAGCGGGAGTGAGGAGACCCAGTACTTC,CASCSGSEETQYF
TRBV13,TRBJ2-7,-,TRBD2,TGTGCCAGCAGCCGACCGCCCACTAGCGGGGGGGCATCCTACGAGCAGTACTTC,CASSRPPTSGGASYEQYF
TRBV7-2,TRBJ1-1,-,TRBD1,TGTGCCAGCAGCATCCGTGGACAGGGAATTACTGAAGCTTTCTTT,CASSIRGQGITEAFF
TRBV6-5,TRBJ1-1,-,TRBD1,TGTGCCAGCAGCAAACAGGGGATGAACACTGAAGCTTTCTTT,CASSKQGMNTEAFF
TRBV5-5,TRBJ1-1,-,-,TGTGCCAGCAGCTTCGAGGGGGACACTGAAGCTTTCTTT,CASSFEGDTEAFF
TRBV19,TRBJ1-2,-,-,TGTGCCAGTAGTATCCAGGGCCCCTATGGCTACACCTTC,CASSIQGPYGYTF
TRBV20-1,TRBJ1-4,-,-,TGCAGTGCTAGTAGTCGGGGGGAAAAACTGTTTTTT,CSASSRGEKLFF
TRBV7-8,TRBJ2-3,-,TRBD1,TGTGCCAGCAGCTTAATAGCAGGGGGCACCAGGGGCTCCACAGATACGCAGTATTTT,CASSLIAGGTRGSTDTQYF